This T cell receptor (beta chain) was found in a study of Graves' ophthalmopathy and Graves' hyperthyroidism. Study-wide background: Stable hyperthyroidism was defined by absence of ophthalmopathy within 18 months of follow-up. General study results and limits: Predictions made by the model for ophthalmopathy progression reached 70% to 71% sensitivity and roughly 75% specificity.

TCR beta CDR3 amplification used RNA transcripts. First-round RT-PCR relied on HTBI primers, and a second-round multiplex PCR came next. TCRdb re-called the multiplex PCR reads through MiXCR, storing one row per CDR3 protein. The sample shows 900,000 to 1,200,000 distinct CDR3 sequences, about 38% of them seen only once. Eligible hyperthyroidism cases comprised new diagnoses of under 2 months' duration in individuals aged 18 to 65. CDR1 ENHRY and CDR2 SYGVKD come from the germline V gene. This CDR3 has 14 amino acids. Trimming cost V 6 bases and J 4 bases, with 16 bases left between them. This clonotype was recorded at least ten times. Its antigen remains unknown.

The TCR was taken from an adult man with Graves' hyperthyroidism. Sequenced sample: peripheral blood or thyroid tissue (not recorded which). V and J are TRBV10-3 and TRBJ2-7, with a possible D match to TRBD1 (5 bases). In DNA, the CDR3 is TGTGCCATCAGCGATCTAAATCAGGGTTACGAGCAGTACTTC. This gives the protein CAISDLNQGYEQYF.